A single T cell receptor (beta chain) is shown here with its context. The data belong to a study of T cell changes during pregnancy in multiple sclerosis. Trimming took 7 bases from V and 4 from J, leaving 13 bases between them. Germline CDR1 SQVTM, CDR2 ANQGSEA. The CDR3 is 12 residues long. Assay used: immunoSEQ multiplex PCR; TCRdb lists only in-frame clones, some missing. The data hold 85,000 to 120,000 clones, with 80% to 95% observed a single time. The V call is TRBV29-1, the J call TRBJ1-2, with D uncertain. The TCR originated in a female donor with multiple sclerosis, enrolled in a pregnancy study. Sequencing used peripheral blood, obtained after pregnancy. This chain's CDR3 is CSELTAPYGYTF. The CDR3 DNA follows: TGCAGCGAACTCACAGCTCCCTATGGCTACACCTTC. The complete variable domain, with remaining parts taken from reference TRBV29-1 and TRBJ1-2, reads SAVISQKPSRDICQRGTSLTIQCQVDSQVTMMFWYRQQPGQSLTLIATANQGSEATYESGFVIDKFPISRPNLTFSTLTVSNMSPEDSSIYLCSELTAPYGYTFGSGTRLTVV.